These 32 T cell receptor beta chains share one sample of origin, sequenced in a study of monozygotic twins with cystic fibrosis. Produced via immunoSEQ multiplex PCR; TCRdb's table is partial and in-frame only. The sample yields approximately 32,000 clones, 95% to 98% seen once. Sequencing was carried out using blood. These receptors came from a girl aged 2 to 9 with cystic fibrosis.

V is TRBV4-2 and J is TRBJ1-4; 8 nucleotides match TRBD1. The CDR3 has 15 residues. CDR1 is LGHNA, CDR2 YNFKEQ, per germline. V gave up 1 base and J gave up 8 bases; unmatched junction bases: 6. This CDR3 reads CASSQGWQGAEKLFF. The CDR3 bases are TGTGCCAGCAGCCAAGGGTGGCAGGGGGCGGAAAAACTGTTTTTT.

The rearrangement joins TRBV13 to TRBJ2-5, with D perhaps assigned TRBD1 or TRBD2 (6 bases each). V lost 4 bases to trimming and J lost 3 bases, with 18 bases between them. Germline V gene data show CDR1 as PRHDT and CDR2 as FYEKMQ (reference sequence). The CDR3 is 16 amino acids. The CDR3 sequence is CASSSAVGAGKETQYF. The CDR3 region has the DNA TGTGCCAGCAGCTCCGCTGTGGGGGCGGGGAAAGAGACCCAGTACTTC. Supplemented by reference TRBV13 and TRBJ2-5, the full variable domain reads AAGVIQSPRHLIKEKRETATLKCYPIPRHDTVYWYQQGPGQDPQFLISFYEKMQSDKGSIPDRFSAQQFSDYHSELNMSSLELGDSALYFCASSSAVGAGKETQYFGPGTRLLVL.

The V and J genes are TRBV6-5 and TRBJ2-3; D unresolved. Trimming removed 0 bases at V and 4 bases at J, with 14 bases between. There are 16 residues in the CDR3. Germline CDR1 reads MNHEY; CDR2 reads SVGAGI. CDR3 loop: CASSYSSRSPPDTQYF. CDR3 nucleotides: TGTGCCAGCAGTTACTCGTCAAGATCCCCCCCAGATACGCAGTATTTT.

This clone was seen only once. CDR3 region: CASRSKTGGFYEQYF. In nucleotides, the CDR3 is TGTGCCAGCAGATCTAAGACAGGGGGCTTTTACGAGCAGTACTTC. V usage is TRBV28 and J usage is TRBJ2-7; TRBD1 aligns across 10 bases. Trimming removed 6 bases from V and 4 bases from J; junction bases left unmatched: 9. Germline V gene sequence: CDR1 MDHEN, CDR2 SYDVKM. The CDR3 consists of 15 residues.

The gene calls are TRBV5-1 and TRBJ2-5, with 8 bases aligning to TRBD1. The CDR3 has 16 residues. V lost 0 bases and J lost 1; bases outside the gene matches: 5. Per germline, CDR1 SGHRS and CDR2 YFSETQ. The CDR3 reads CASSLATGGIQETQYF. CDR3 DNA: TGCGCCAGCAGCTTGGCAACAGGGGGGATCCAAGAGACCCAGTACTTC.

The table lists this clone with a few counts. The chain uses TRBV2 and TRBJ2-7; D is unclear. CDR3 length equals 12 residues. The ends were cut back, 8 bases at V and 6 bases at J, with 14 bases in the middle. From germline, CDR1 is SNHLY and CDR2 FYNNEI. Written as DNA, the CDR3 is TGTGCCAGCGACTCCGACTCGGGCGAGCAGTACTTC. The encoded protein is CASDSDSGEQYF.

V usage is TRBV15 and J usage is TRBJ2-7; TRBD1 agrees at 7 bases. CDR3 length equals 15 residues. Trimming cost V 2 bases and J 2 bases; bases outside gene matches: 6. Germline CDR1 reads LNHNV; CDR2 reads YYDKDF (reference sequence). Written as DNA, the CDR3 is TGTGCCACCAGCAGACTCCCGGGACAGCCCTACGAGCAGTACTTC. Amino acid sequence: CATSRLPGQPYEQYF.

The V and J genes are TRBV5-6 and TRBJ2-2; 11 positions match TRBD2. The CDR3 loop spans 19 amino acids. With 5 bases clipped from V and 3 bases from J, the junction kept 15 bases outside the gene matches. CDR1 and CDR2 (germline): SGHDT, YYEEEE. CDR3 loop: CASSTPGLAALIDTGELFF. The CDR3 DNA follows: TGTGCCAGCAGTACACCGGGACTAGCGGCCCTAATCGACACCGGGGAGCTGTTTTTT.

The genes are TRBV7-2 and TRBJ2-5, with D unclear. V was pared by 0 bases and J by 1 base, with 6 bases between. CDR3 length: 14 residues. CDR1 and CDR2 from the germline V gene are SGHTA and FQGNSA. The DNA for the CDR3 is TGTGCCAGCAGCTTAGCGGGGTTCCAAGAGACCCAGTACTTC. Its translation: CASSLAGFQETQYF. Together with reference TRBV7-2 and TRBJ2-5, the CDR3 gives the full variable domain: GAGVSQSPSNKVTEKGKDVELRCDPISGHTALYWYRQSLGQGLEFLIYFQGNSAPDKSGLPSDRFSAERTGGSVSTLTIQRTQQEDSAVYLCASSLAGFQETQYFGPGTRLLVL.

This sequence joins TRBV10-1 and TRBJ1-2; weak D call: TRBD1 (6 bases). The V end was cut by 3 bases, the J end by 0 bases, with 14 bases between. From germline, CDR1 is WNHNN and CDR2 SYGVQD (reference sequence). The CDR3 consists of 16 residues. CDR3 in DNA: TGCGCCAGCAGTGATACCGGGACACCCTCTAACTATGGCTACACCTTC. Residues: CASSDTGTPSNYGYTF.

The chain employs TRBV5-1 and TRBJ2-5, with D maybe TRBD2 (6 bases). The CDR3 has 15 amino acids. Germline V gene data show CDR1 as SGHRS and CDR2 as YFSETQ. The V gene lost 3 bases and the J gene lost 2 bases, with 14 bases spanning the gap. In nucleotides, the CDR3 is TGCGCCAGCAGCTCTATATGGGGGGTTCAAGAGACCCAGTACTTC. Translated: CASSSIWGVQETQYF.

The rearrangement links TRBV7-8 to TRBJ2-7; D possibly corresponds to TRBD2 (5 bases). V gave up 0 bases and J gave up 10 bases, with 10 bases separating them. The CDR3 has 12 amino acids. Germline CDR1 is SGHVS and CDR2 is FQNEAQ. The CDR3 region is CASSLASGIQYF. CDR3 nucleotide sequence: TGTGCCAGCAGCTTAGCGTCGGGGATTCAGTACTTC.

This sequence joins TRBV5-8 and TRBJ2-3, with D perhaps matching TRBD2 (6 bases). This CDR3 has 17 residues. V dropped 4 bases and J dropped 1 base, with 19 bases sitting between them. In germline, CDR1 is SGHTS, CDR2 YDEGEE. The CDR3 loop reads CASSVTLAVSGTDTQYF. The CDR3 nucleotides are TGTGCCAGCAGCGTAACTTTAGCGGTATCTGGCACAGATACGCAGTATTTT.

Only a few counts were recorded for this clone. The CDR3 DNA sequence: TGTGCCAGCAGTGATACGATTACAGGGGCACACACTGAAGCTTTCTTT. Residues: CASSDTITGAHTEAFF. The J gene is TRBJ1-1, the V gene TRBV6-1, with 7 bases matching TRBD1. Germline V gene sequence: CDR1 MNHNS, CDR2 SASEGT. V trimming: 3 bases; J trimming: 3 bases; junction bases outside the gene matches: 10. This CDR3 contains 16 residues.

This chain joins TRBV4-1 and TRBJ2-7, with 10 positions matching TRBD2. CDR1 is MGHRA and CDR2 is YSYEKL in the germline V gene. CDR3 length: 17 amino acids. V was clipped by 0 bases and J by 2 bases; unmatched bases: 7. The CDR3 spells CASSQETSGDLPYEQYF. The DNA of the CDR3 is TGCGCCAGCAGCCAAGAAACTAGCGGGGACCTTCCCTACGAGCAGTACTTC.

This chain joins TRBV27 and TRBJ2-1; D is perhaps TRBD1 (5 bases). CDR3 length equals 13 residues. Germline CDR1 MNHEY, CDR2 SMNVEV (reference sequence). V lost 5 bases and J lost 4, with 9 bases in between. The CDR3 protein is CASSQSGYNEQFF. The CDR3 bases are TGTGCCAGCAGTCAGTCAGGGTACAATGAGCAGTTCTTC.

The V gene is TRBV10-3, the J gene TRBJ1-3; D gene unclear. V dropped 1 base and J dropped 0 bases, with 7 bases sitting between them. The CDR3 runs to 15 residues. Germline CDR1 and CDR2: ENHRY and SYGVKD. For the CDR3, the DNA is TGTGCCATCAGTGAGTTTGAGACCTCTGGAAACACCATATATTTT. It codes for CAISEFETSGNTIYF.

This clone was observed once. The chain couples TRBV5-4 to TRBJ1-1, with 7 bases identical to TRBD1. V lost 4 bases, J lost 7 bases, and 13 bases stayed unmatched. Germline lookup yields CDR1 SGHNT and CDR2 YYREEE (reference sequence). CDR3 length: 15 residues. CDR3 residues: CASSAATTGDNEAFF. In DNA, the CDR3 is TGTGCCAGCAGCGCGGCCACAACAGGGGATAATGAAGCTTTCTTT.

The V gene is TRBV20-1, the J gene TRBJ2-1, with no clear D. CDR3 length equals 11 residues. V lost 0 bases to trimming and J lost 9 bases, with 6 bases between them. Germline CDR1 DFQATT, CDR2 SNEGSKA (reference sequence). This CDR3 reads CSARDVREQFF. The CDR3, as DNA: TGCAGTGCTAGAGATGTACGTGAGCAGTTCTTC.

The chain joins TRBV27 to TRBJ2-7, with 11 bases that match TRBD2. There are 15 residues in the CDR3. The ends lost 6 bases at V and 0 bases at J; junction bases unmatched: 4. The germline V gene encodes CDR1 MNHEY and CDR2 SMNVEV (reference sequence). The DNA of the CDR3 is TGTGCCAGCAGGAGACTAGCGGGGTCCTCCTACGAGCAGTACTTC. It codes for CASRRLAGSSYEQYF.

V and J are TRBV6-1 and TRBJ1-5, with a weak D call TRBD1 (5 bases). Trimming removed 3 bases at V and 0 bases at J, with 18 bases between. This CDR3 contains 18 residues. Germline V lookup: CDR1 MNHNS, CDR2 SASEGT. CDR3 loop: CASSDGGSVAYSNQPQHF. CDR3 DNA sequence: TGTGCCAGCAGTGATGGGGGGTCGGTAGCTTATAGCAATCAGCCCCAGCATTTT.

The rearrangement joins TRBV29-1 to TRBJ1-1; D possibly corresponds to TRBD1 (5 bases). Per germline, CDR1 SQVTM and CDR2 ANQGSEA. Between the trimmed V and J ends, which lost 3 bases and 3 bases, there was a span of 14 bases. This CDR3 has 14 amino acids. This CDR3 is CSVDGREGDTEAFF. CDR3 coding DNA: TGCAGCGTTGATGGCAGGGAAGGGGACACTGAAGCTTTCTTT.

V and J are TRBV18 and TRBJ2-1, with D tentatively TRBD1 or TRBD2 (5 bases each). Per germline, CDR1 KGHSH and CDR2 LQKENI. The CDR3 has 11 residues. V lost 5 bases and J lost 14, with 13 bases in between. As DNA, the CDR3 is TGTGCCAGCTCAGTGGGACGGTGGAAGTTCTTC. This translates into CASSVGRWKFF. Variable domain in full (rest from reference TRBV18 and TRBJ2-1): NAGVMQNPRHLVRRRGQEARLRCSPMKGHSHVYWYRQLPEEGLKFMVYLQKENIIDESGMPKERFSAEFPKEGPSILRIQQVVRGDSAAYFCASSVGRWKFFGPGTRLTVL.

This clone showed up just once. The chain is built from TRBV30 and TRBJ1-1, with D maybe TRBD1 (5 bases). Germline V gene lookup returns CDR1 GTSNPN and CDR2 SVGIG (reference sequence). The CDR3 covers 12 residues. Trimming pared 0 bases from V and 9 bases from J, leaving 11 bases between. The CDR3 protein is CAWSVYRGKAFF. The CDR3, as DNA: TGTGCCTGGAGTGTATATCGGGGGAAAGCTTTCTTT.

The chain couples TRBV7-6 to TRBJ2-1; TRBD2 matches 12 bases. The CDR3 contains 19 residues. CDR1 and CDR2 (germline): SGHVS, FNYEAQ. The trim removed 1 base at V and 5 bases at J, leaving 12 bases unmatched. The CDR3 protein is CASSLGWLAGGPGNNEQFF. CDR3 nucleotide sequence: TGTGCCAGCAGCTTAGGGTGGCTAGCGGGAGGGCCGGGTAACAATGAGCAGTTCTTC.

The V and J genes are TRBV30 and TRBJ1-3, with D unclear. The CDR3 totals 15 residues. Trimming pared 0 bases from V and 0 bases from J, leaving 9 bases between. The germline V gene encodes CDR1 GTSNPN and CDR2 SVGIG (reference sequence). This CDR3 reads CAWSVRGSSGNTIYF. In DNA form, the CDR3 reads TGTGCCTGGAGTGTGCGAGGGAGCTCTGGAAACACCATATATTTT. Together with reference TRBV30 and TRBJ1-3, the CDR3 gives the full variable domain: SQTIHQWPATLVQPVGSPLSLECTVEGTSNPNLYWYRQAAGRGLQLLFYSVGIGQISSEVPQNLSASRPQDRQFILSSKKLLLSDSGFYLCAWSVRGSSGNTIYFGEGSWLTVV.

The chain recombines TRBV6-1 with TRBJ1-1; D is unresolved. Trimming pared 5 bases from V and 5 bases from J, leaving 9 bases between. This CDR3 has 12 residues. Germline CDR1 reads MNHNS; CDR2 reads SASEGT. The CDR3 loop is CASSRQLTEAFF. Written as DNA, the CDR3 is TGTGCCAGCAGTCGACAACTAACTGAAGCTTTCTTT.

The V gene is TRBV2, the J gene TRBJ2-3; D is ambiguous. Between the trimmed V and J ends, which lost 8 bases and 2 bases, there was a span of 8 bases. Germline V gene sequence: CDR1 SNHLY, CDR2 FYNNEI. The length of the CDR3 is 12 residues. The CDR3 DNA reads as TGTGCCAGCTCCTCGGACACAGATACGCAGTATTTT. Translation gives CASSSDTDTQYF. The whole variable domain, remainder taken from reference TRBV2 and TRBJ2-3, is EPEVTQTPSHQVTQMGQEVILRCVPISNHLYFYWYRQILGQKVEFLVSFYNNEISEKSEIFDDQFSVERPDGSNFTLKIRSTKLEDSAMYFCASSSDTDTQYFGPGTRLTVL.

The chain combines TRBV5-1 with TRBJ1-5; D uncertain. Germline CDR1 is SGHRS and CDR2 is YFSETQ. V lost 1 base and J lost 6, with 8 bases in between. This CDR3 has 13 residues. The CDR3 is CASSLKSGQPQHF. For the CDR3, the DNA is TGCGCCAGCAGCTTGAAGTCCGGTCAGCCCCAGCATTTT.

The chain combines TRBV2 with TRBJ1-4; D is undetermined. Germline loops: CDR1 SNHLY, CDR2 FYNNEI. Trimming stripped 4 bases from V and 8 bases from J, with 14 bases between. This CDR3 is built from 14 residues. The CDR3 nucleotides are TGTGCCAGCAGTGGGTTAAGGTCGGACGAAAAACTGTTTTTT. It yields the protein CASSGLRSDEKLFF. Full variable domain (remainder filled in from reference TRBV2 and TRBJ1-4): EPEVTQTPSHQVTQMGQEVILRCVPISNHLYFYWYRQILGQKVEFLVSFYNNEISEKSEIFDDQFSVERPDGSNFTLKIRSTKLEDSAMYFCASSGLRSDEKLFFGSGTQLSVL.

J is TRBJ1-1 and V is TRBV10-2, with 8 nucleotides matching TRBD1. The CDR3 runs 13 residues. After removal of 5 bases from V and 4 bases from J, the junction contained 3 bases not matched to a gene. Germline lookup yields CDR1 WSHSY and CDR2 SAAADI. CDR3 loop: CASSPQGATEAFF. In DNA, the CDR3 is TGCGCCAGCAGTCCCCAGGGGGCCACTGAAGCTTTCTTT.

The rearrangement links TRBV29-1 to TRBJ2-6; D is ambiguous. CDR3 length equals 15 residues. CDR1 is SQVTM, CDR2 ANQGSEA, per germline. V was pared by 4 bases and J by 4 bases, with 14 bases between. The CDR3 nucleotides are TGCAGCGTTGCCTTCGTGATGTCCGGGGCCAACGTCCTGACTTTC. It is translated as CSVAFVMSGANVLTF.